This T cell receptor (beta chain) was observed in a study of T cell responses to AZD1222 COVID-19 vaccine. Germline CDR1 is SGHRS and CDR2 is YFSETQ. The CDR3 is 13 amino acids. Trimming cost V 4 bases and J 4 bases, with 11 bases left between them. As to this clone: Antigen: not known.

The repertoire was sequenced with immunoSEQ multiplex PCR; TCRdb's copy has only in-frame clones and lacks some. The sample has just under 100,000 clones, about 88% seen once. Overall study findings and caveats: At baseline, seropositivity was found in only six or seven AZD1222 recipients.

The TCR was taken from an adult in good health. The sample here was peripheral blood, taken on day 0 of AZD1222 vaccination. The chain joins TRBV5-1 to TRBJ1-1, with D possibly being TRBD1 (6 bases). The CDR3 loop reads CASSLEGGTEAFF. The CDR3 coding sequence is TGCGCCAGCAGCCTGGAGGGGGGCACTGAAGCTTTCTTT.